These T cell receptor beta chains were read from a single sample in a study of identical twins. TCRdb independently ran MiXCR on the 5' RACE reads; one entry per CDR3 protein. The repertoire holds 350,000 to 600,000 distinct CDR3 sequences, with approximately 15% as singletons. The same sample was also studied in work on yellow fever vaccine responses in identical twins.

The sequencing sample was made of CD4+ T cells sorted from blood. The origin of the receptors is a woman in her late teens or twenties in good health. CDR3s include the opening cysteine and the closing phenylalanine or tryptophan. A D gene is named only where the DNA matches it firmly. Clone sizes are given selectively: once, few, many, or a class where the clone is expanded.

few | TRBJ2-1 | TRBV12-3/TRBV12-4 | TRBD2 | TGTGCCAGCAGTTTAGGCGGGAGGGATTACAATGAGCAGTTCTTC | CASSLGGRDYNEQFF
few | TRBJ2-5 | TRBV5-4 | NA | TGTGCCAGCAGCGGAAGGTTGACGGAGACCCAGTACTTC | CASSGRLTETQYF
NA | TRBJ2-7 | TRBV7-9 | TRBD1 | TGTGCCAGCAACGCCGGACAGGCCTACGAGCAGTACTTC | CASNAGQAYEQYF
NA | TRBJ2-7 | TRBV11-3 | NA | TGTGCCAGCAGCTCGAGGGAGGCCGCCTACGAGCAGTACTTC | CASSSREAAYEQYF
few | TRBJ2-6 | TRBV11-1 | NA | TGTGCCAGCAGCTTAGGAACACGTGAGTTCTCTGGGGCCAACGTCCTGACTTTC | CASSLGTREFSGANVLTF
NA | TRBJ2-4 | TRBV4-2 | NA | TGTGCCAGCAGCCAACCGTCAGGCGGCAAAAACATTCAGTACTTC | CASSQPSGGKNIQYF
many | TRBJ2-3 | TRBV5-6 | TRBD1 | TGTGCCAGCACCCCCTTGGGGGACAGGGACACAGATACGCAGTATTTT | CASTPLGDRDTDTQYF
few | TRBJ2-7 | TRBV5-1 | TRBD1 | TGCGCCAGCAGCTACGACGGGACAGCGTCTCCCTACGAGCAGTACTTC | CASSYDGTASPYEQYF
few | TRBJ2-5 | TRBV20-1 | NA | TGCAGTGCTTCTTTACGGGGGAGTGGGACCCAGTACTTC | CSASLRGSGTQYF
NA | TRBJ2-3 | TRBV14 | NA | TGTGCCAGCAGCCAAGTATGGTCTGATACGCAGTATTTT | CASSQVWSDTQYF
NA | TRBJ2-7 | TRBV29-1 | NA | TGCAGCGCCTTAATCGGGAGCTCCTACGAGCAGTACTTC | CSALIGSSYEQYF
NA | TRBJ2-5 | TRBV6-5 | TRBD1 | TGTGCCAGCAGTTACCCCGACAGGGAAGAGACCCAGTACTTC | CASSYPDREETQYF
NA | TRBJ1-2 | TRBV28 | NA | TGTGCCAGCAGTCTCGACGTCAGGCGGGGCTACACCTTC | CASSLDVRRGYTF
NA | TRBJ2-7 | TRBV28 | NA | TGTGCCAGCAGTTTAGCCGACCGGGACAAGGTCTCCTACGAGCAGTACTTC | CASSLADRDKVSYEQYF
NA | TRBJ2-3 | TRBV2 | TRBD1 | TGTGCCAGCAGCGCGACAGGGGGCAGTAAGGTCACAGATACGCAGTATTTT | CASSATGGSKVTDTQYF
many | TRBJ2-3 | TRBV12-5 | NA | TGTGCTAGTGGTTCCTTCCGTGGGCCCCCCGGCACAGATACGCAGTATTTT | CASGSFRGPPGTDTQYF
NA | TRBJ2-3 | TRBV20-1 | NA | TGCAGTGCTAGAGATTGGACGTCGGGGTCAGATACGCAGTATTTT | CSARDWTSGSDTQYF
NA | TRBJ1-1 | TRBV6-6 | NA | TGTGCCAGCAGACCATACAGGGAGGGTGGAGCTTTCTTT | CASRPYREGGAFF
NA | TRBJ2-3 | TRBV5-6 | NA | TGTGCCAGCAGCTTAGATTACGGGGCGCGGACAGATACGCAGTATTTT | CASSLDYGARTDTQYF
NA | TRBJ2-2 | TRBV29-1 | NA | TGCAGCGCTCAGACAGGACCAACCGGGGAGCTGTTTTTT | CSAQTGPTGELFF
NA | TRBJ2-5 | TRBV28 | NA | TGTGCCAGCAGTTCATACCCCGCCAGGGAAGGAGAGACCCAGTACTTC | CASSSYPAREGETQYF
few | TRBJ2-2 | TRBV11-1 | TRBD1 | TGTGCCAGCAGCCACCCGACAGGGTTGAGGGGACCGGGCACCGGGGAGCTGTTTTTT | CASSHPTGLRGPGTGELFF
many | TRBJ2-1 | TRBV29-1 | NA | TGCAGCGTTGCCATCGACAGGAGAAATGAGCAGTTCTTC | CSVAIDRRNEQFF
NA | TRBJ2-7 | TRBV27 | NA | TGTGCCAGCAGTTTGGACAGCCTCTCCTACGAGCAGTACTTC | CASSLDSLSYEQYF
NA | TRBJ2-2 | TRBV6-2/TRBV6-3 | TRBD1 | TGTGCCAGCATGCTGGACAGGATCGCCGGGGAGCTGTTTTTT | CASMLDRIAGELFF
few | TRBJ1-1 | TRBV20-1 | TRBD1 | TGCAGTGCTAGGGACAGGCCCTTGAGGAACACTGAAGCTTTCTTT | CSARDRPLRNTEAFF
NA | TRBJ2-7 | TRBV12-3/TRBV12-4 | NA | TGTGCCAGCAGCTTGAGGGTGACGGGTAGCTCCTACGAGCAGTACTTC | CASSLRVTGSSYEQYF